This T cell receptor (beta chain) was captured by sequencing in a study of T-cell reconstitution after alpha-beta-depleted transplantation in children (dated by TCRdb to the mid-2010s). Describing the broader study: Using TCR repertoire profiling, the study followed T-cell immune reconstitution in a quantitative way in children after TCRalphabeta/CD19-depleted allogeneic hematopoietic cell transplantation.

The CDR3 spans 15 residues, from the cysteine through the phenylalanine. The DNA shown is the 45-base CDR3, in frame from base 1. Per the germline V gene, SGHRS is the CDR1 and YFSETQ is the CDR2. V is clipped by 4 bases and J by 2 bases, and the sequence between their germline boundaries is 13 bases long. The method behind the library was PCR. Sequencing used an Illumina HiSeq 2500. TCR libraries were prepared with molecular barcoding, using unique molecular identifiers to normalize TCRbeta repertoire quantification. TCRdb reran the public reads through fastp at Q25 and MiXCR, keeping productive beta chains. CDR3 protein sequences are deduplicated, and each keeps its most common genes and DNA. For this sample the table gives around 120,000 distinct CDR3 sequences, of which under 25% were detected only once. The leading ten clones occupy roughly a tenth of the sample. This clonotype was seen only a few times. Its antigen has not been determined. No base-level quality is on record; no much larger clone is a single base apart.

Overall results and qualifications from the work: Over the following months the frequencies of hyperexpanded clones went down, and after one year T-cell counts and TCRbeta diversity were mostly credited to newly produced T cells. The apparently early alphabetaT-cell count recovery about two months after transplant was reportedly dependent on only several hundred rapidly expanded clones derived from non-depleted graft cells. The high TCRbeta diversity at day 60 in some patients was ascribed to recipient T cells and intrathymic progenitors that had survived conditioning.

The meaning of the sample's treatment or condition label: allogeneic hematopoietic cell transplantation with graft depleted of TCRalphabeta T cells and CD19 B cells. The transplant recipients were children given TCRalphabeta/CD19-depleted allogeneic hematopoietic cell grafts. The starting material was PBMCs, mostly from graft donor cells, obtained 180 days after TCRalphabeta/CD19-depleted stem cell transplant. The chain is assembled from TRBV5-1 and TRBJ1-5; the D gene is perhaps TRBD1, on 6 matching bases. The source of this sequence is a male patient under 10 years old who had a stem cell transplant for chronic granulomatous disease, so the T cells may come from the graft donor. Here is the DNA: TGCGCCAGCAGCCTGAGAGGGGGGGGCAATCAGCCCCAGCATTTT. Its protein is CASSLRGGGNQPQHF. The CDR3, completed at both ends by the reference TRBV5-1 and TRBJ1-5 genes, gives the full variable domain KAGVTQTPRYLIKTRGQQVTLSCSPISGHRSVSWYQQTPGQGLQFLFEYFSETQRNKGNFPGRFSGRQFSNSRSEMNVSTLELGDSALYLCASSLRGGGNQPQHFGDGTRLSIL.